Sequencing of this T cell receptor beta chain was carried out in a study of T cell repertoires in cytomegalovirus infection. Each CDR3 protein is one row after TCRdb ran MiXCR on the reads. The repertoire holds about 360,000 distinct CDR3 sequences, with approximately 30% as singletons. In this sample, this clonotype turned up once. Its antigen is still unknown. Possible read error: a much larger clone is one base away. The CDR3 does not close with the conserved phenylalanine or tryptophan, likely indicating a read error. Unmatched junction bases numbered 6, after V lost 5 bases and J lost 5 bases. The CDR3 spans 15 residues. Germline CDR1 and CDR2: DFQATT and SNEGSKA (reference sequence). Study-wide points: Using cumulative public TCR beta family frequency, the authors identified those who carried CMV together with the relevant HLA.

The material was cultured PBMCs, obtained from culture after CMV antigen stimulation. The receptor was isolated from a human donor in good health (CMV status not recorded). Some clones in this sample may be carry-over from other donors' samples. This rearrangement joins TRBV20-1 to TRBJ2-1, with TRBD2 matching over 13 bases. CDR3 amino acids: CSAPTSGRPDNEQFL. The CDR3 DNA reads TGCAGTGCTCCGACTAGCGGGAGGCCCGACAATGAGCAGTTCCTC.